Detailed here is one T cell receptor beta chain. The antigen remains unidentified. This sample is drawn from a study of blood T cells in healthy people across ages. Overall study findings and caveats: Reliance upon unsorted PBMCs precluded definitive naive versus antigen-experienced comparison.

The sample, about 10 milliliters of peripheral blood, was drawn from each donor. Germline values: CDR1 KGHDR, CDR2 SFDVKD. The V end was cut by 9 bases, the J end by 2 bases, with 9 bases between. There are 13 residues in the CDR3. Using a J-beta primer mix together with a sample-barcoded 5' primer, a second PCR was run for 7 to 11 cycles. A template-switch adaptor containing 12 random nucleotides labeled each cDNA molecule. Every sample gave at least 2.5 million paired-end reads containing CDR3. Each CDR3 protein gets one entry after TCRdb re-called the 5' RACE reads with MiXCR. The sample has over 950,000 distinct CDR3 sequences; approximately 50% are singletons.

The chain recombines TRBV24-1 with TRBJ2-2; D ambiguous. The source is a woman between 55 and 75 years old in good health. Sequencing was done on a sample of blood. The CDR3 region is CATVSENTGELFF. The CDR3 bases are TGTGCCACCGTGAGCGAAAACACCGGGGAGCTGTTTTTT.